A single sample gave rise to the 10 T cell receptor beta chains below, sequenced in a study of CD8+ T cells in alopecia areata. Treatment in this sample: oral pan-JAK inhibitor, 5-10 mg twice daily. Extracted RNA was reverse transcribed into cDNA, the sequencing template. Repertoires were generated with immunoSEQ multiplex PCR, while TCRdb's copy carries only in-frame clones and drops some. The table lists under 110,000 clones, almost 60% of them singletons, with 16% in the top ten. The sample here was CD8+ T cells sorted from blood, taken at roughly week 55, from a patient treated with tofacitinib. The receptors derive from a human donor with alopecia areata.

This chain connects TRBV2 to TRBJ1-5; 7 bases fit TRBD1. The germline V gene encodes CDR1 SNHLY and CDR2 FYNNEI. This CDR3 is built from 16 residues. The V gene end was trimmed by 5 bases and the J gene end by 1 base; junction bases not matched to a gene: 8. CDR3 DNA sequence: TGTGCCAGCAGTCTTTACAGGGGAGAGAGCAATCAGCCCCAGCATTTT. This encodes CASSLYRGESNQPQHF.

This clone was picked up a small number of times. The gene calls are TRBV28 and TRBJ2-1, with TRBD2 matching over 7 bases. V gave up 8 bases and J gave up 6 bases; unmatched junction bases: 4. The V gene's germline CDR1 is MDHEN and CDR2 SYDVKM. This CDR3 is 12 amino acids long. CDR3 nucleotide sequence: TGTGCCAGCTGGGGGAGGGCCAATGAGCAGTTCTTC. Its translation is CASWGRANEQFF.

This clone was recorded a few times. In DNA form, the CDR3 reads TGTGCCAGCAGCCCTGAAGACTTCACAGATACGCAGTATTTT. This codes for CASSPEDFTDTQYF. The chain employs TRBV7-9 and TRBJ2-3; no clear D gene. Germline assignment: CDR1 SEHNR and CDR2 FQNEAQ (reference sequence). With 5 bases removed from V and 2 bases from J, the gap between germline ends came to 11 bases. The CDR3 spans 14 residues.

The chain recombines TRBV11-2 with TRBJ2-7; 10 bases are shared with TRBD2. Germline CDR1 is SGHAT and CDR2 is FQNNGV. The CDR3 runs 16 residues. V shed 5 bases, J shed 7 bases, and the junction held 14 bases outside the gene matches. The CDR3 protein is CASSLNGLAGAGEQYF. Here the CDR3 DNA reads TGTGCCAGCAGCCTCAACGGGCTAGCGGGGGCGGGGGAGCAGTACTTC. Full variable domain (rest looked up from reference TRBV11-2 and TRBJ2-7): EAGVAQSPRYKIIEKRQSVAFWCNPISGHATLYWYQQILGQGPKLLIQFQNNGVVDDSQLPKDRFSAERLKGVDSTLKIQPAKLEDSAVYLCASSLNGLAGAGEQYFGPGTRLTVT.

This sequence joins TRBV7-2 and TRBJ1-1; D is possibly TRBD1 (6 bases). Germline V CDR1 and CDR2: SGHTA, FQGNSA. The length of the CDR3 is 16 residues. V lost 1 base, J lost 4 bases, and 16 bases lay in between. The CDR3 DNA sequence: TGTGCCAGCAGCTTAGACCCCAGGGGTGTTGTCACTGAAGCTTTCTTT. Encoded protein: CASSLDPRGVVTEAFF.

In this sample, this clone turned up once. The rearrangement joins TRBV15 to TRBJ2-7; TRBD1 aligns across 8 bases. The J segment lost 4 bases and the V segment lost 6 bases, leaving 8 bases of the junction unmatched. Germline V lookup: CDR1 LNHNV, CDR2 YYDKDF (reference sequence). The CDR3 is 14 amino acids. The CDR3 spells CATSMDRADYEQYF. CDR3 sequence (DNA): TGTGCCACCAGTATGGACAGGGCAGATTACGAGCAGTACTTC.

As concerns this clone: Additional DNA sequences in this sample encode the identical CDR3. This chain joins TRBV9 and TRBJ2-7; the match to TRBD1 covers 7 bases. This CDR3 comprises 14 residues. V lost 3 bases and J lost 3; bases outside the gene matches: 6. Per the germline V gene, CDR1 is SGDLS and CDR2 is YYNGEE. Written as DNA, the CDR3 is TGTGCCAGCAGCGGCCGGGACAGCAGCTACGAGCAGTACTTC. Translated: CASSGRDSSYEQYF.

V gene TRBV11-2 combines with J gene TRBJ1-6; TRBD1 is a possible D gene (5 bases). CDR1 and CDR2 from the germline V gene are SGHAT and FQNNGV. The CDR3 totals 15 residues. V lost 5 bases and J lost 3, with 11 bases in between. Here the CDR3 DNA reads TGTGCCAGCAGCGACAGCTCGATCTATAATTCACCCCTCCACTTT. Translating it yields CASSDSSIYNSPLHF.

This clone was counted between two and nine times. The chain uses TRBV5-6 and TRBJ2-3; D unclear. Germline loops: CDR1 SGHDT, CDR2 YYEEEE. This CDR3 spans 14 amino acids. The V and J ends lost 3 bases and 2 bases respectively, with 10 bases between them. The CDR3 sequence: CASSWVLDTDTQYF. CDR3 nucleotides: TGTGCCAGCAGCTGGGTTCTTGACACAGATACGCAGTATTTT.

The chain employs TRBV6-5 and TRBJ2-7; D unclear. V lost 7 bases and J 0 bases, leaving 7 bases between the germline ends. The length of the CDR3 is 12 residues. From germline, CDR1 is MNHEY and CDR2 SVGAGI. In DNA form, the CDR3 reads TGTGCCAGCACCGGCAGCTCCTACGAGCAGTACTTC. Translating it yields CASTGSSYEQYF.